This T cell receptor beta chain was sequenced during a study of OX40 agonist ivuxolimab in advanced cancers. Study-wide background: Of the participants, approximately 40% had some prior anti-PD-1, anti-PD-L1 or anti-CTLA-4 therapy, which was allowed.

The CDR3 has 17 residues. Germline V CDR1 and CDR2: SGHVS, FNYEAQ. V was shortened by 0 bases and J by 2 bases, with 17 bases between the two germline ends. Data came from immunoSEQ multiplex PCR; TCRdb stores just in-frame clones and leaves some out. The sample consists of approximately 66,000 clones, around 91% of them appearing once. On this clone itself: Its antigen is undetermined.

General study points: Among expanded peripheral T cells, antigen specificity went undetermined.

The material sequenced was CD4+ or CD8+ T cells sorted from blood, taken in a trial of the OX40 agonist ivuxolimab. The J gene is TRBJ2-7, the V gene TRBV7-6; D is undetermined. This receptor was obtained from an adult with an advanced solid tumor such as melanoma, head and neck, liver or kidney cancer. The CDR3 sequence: CASSLAVKGISTYEQYF. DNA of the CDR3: TGTGCCAGCAGCTTAGCGGTTAAGGGAATCTCTACCTACGAGCAGTACTTC.